The 26 T cell receptor beta chains below come from one sample, sequenced in a study of cytomegalovirus exposure and HLA in healthy donors. The PCR had 60 Vbeta and 13 Jbeta primers. Produced via immunoSEQ multiplex PCR; TCRdb's table is partial and in-frame only. There are a few hundred thousand clones in the sample; 80% to 90% occur only once, and 2.9% lies in the top ten. Material for sequencing was PBMCs. The receptors originated from a man aged 30 to 45 in good health and CMV-seronegative.

The rearrangement links TRBV29-1 to TRBJ1-2, with a tentative D call TRBD1 (6 bases). CDR1 and CDR2 from the germline V gene are SQVTM and ANQGSEA. The V end lost 2 bases, the J end lost 4 bases, and 11 bases lay between the germline ends. The CDR3 has 13 residues. For the CDR3, the DNA is TGCAGCGTTGAAAGAGGGGGGGCCTATGGCTACACCTTC. This codes for CSVERGGAYGYTF. Full variable domain (rest looked up from reference TRBV29-1 and TRBJ1-2): SAVISQKPSRDICQRGTSLTIQCQVDSQVTMMFWYRQQPGQSLTLIATANQGSEATYESGFVIDKFPISRPNLTFSTLTVSNMSPEDSSIYLCSVERGGAYGYTFGSGTRLTVV.

This chain joins TRBV5-8 and TRBJ1-3; no clear D. The V end lost 4 bases, the J end lost 3 bases, and 5 bases lay between the germline ends. The CDR3 loop spans 12 amino acids. Looked up from germline, CDR1 is SGHTS and CDR2 is YDEGEE. CDR3 DNA sequence: TGTGCCAGCAGCCGACTTGGAAACACCATATATTTT. It encodes CASSRLGNTIYF.

This clone came up a few times. V and J are TRBV2 and TRBJ2-5, with TRBD2 matching 10 bases. The length of the CDR3 is 16 residues. J was trimmed by 2 bases and V by 6 bases; bases with no gene match: 9. CDR1 is SNHLY, CDR2 FYNNEI, per germline. CDR3 region: CASSSSVAGGQETQYF. The CDR3 coding sequence is TGTGCCAGCAGCTCCTCGGTAGCGGGGGGACAAGAGACCCAGTACTTC.

This clone was detected a few times. The chain employs TRBV28 and TRBJ1-5; the D gene is possibly TRBD1 (5 bases). Trimming shortened V by 11 bases and J by 3 bases, and 11 bases separated the two germline ends. The CDR3 consists of 12 residues. In germline, CDR1 is MDHEN, CDR2 SYDVKM. CDR3 protein: CAWGGDNQPQHF. CDR3 nucleotides: TGTGCCTGGGGAGGGGACAATCAGCCCCAGCATTTT.

The chain carries TRBV18 and TRBJ2-2, with TRBD1 as a possible D gene (6 bases). The germline V and J ends were trimmed by 6 bases and 1 base, with 9 bases remaining between them. CDR3 length equals 14 residues. Germline assignment: CDR1 KGHSH and CDR2 LQKENI. The DNA of the CDR3 is TGTGCCAGCTCCCTGGGACAGAACACCGGGGAGCTGTTTTTT. It is translated as CASSLGQNTGELFF. Full variable domain (rest looked up from reference TRBV18 and TRBJ2-2): NAGVMQNPRHLVRRRGQEARLRCSPMKGHSHVYWYRQLPEEGLKFMVYLQKENIIDESGMPKERFSAEFPKEGPSILRIQQVVRGDSAAYFCASSLGQNTGELFFGEGSRLTVL.

This rearrangement joins TRBV7-9 to TRBJ2-3; no reliable D call. Germline lookup yields CDR1 SEHNR and CDR2 FQNEAQ (reference sequence). V shed 9 bases and J shed 4 bases, with 8 bases lying between them. The CDR3 contains 11 residues. The DNA for the CDR3 is TGTGCCAGGCGGTCTCCAGATACGCAGTATTTT. This codes for CARRSPDTQYF.

The chain joins TRBV19 to TRBJ1-5; D uncertain. The CDR3 consists of 13 residues. V lost 7 bases and J lost 4, with 11 bases in between. CDR1 and CDR2 from the germline V gene are LNHDA and SQIVND (reference sequence). In DNA, the CDR3 is TGTGCCAGTACCCCGAACCAGAATCAGCCCCAGCATTTT. Translated: CASTPNQNQPQHF.

The CDR3 nucleotides read TGTGCCAGCTCACCAGGGAGGCAGGAAAGTCAGCCCCAGCATTTT. Translated: CASSPGRQESQPQHF. The chain recombines TRBV18 with TRBJ1-5, with D uncertain. CDR3 size: 15 residues. V lost 2 bases to trimming and J lost 6 bases, with 14 bases between them. Germline V gene data show CDR1 as KGHSH and CDR2 as LQKENI.

The chain employs TRBV10-2 and TRBJ1-4; 11 bases align to TRBD1. Trimming took 3 bases from V and 6 from J; bases not matched to a gene: 12. Germline CDR1 WSHSY, CDR2 SAAADI. This CDR3 has 18 amino acids. CDR3 sequence (DNA): TGCGCCAGCAGTGAAAAATGGACAGGGGGCATTTCGGATGAAAAACTGTTTTTT. It codes for CASSEKWTGGISDEKLFF.

The chain recombines TRBV4-1 with TRBJ1-4, with 7 bases lining up with TRBD1. After removal of 5 bases from V and 1 base from J, the junction contained 4 bases not matched to a gene. The germline CDR1 and CDR2 sequences are MGHRA and YSYEKL. The CDR3 is 15 residues long. DNA of the CDR3: TGCGCCAGCAGCGAGGGGGCGCGAACTAATGAAAAACTGTTTTTT. Protein product: CASSEGARTNEKLFF.

This chain uses TRBV11-3 with TRBJ2-5; D is uncertain. The germline V and J ends were trimmed by 1 base and 4 bases, with 4 bases remaining between them. Germline V gene sequence: CDR1 SGHNT, CDR2 YENEEA. The CDR3 is made up of 12 amino acids. The CDR3 spells CASSLGRETQYF. The CDR3 DNA reads TGTGCCAGCAGCTTAGGTCGAGAGACCCAGTACTTC.

The V gene is TRBV9, the J gene TRBJ1-3; D gene unclear. V shed 4 bases and J shed 1 base, with 12 bases lying between them. This CDR3 has 15 residues. CDR1 SGDLS and CDR2 YYNGEE come from the germline V gene. The CDR3 is CASSSPAGSGNTIYF. In nucleotides, the CDR3 is TGTGCCAGCAGCTCACCGGCAGGTTCTGGAAACACCATATATTTT.

This chain connects TRBV11-3 to TRBJ2-2; D might be TRBD1 (5 bases). Germline assignment: CDR1 SGHNT and CDR2 YENEEA. Trimming cost V 3 bases and J 1 base, with 9 bases left between them. The CDR3 is 15 amino acids. The CDR3 DNA reads TGTGCCAGCAGCTTGACGACAGTGAACACCGGGGAGCTGTTTTTT. Amino acids: CASSLTTVNTGELFF.

The sample holds one count of this clone. The V gene is TRBV9, the J gene TRBJ1-3; D is undetermined. This CDR3 spans 13 amino acids. Trimming left V 7 bases short and J 0 bases short, with 8 bases between. CDR1 SGDLS and CDR2 YYNGEE come from the germline V gene. The CDR3, as DNA: TGTGCCAGCTCGCGGGACTCTGGAAACACCATATATTTT. It encodes CASSRDSGNTIYF.

The rearrangement links TRBV27 to TRBJ2-1, with 7 bases identical to TRBD2. This CDR3 is 15 amino acids long. The germline V gene has CDR1 MNHEY and CDR2 SMNVEV (reference sequence). Trimming cost V 5 bases and J 6 bases; bases outside gene matches: 10. The CDR3 DNA sequence: TGTGCCAGCAGTCCACTTCCGGGACTAATCAATGAGCAGTTCTTC. This encodes CASSPLPGLINEQFF.

This chain connects TRBV28 to TRBJ2-7; D is undetermined. The CDR3 has 12 amino acids. Looked up from germline, CDR1 is MDHEN and CDR2 is SYDVKM. The V gene lost 3 bases and the J gene lost 3 bases, with 6 bases spanning the gap. CDR3 coding DNA: TGTGCCAGCAGTTTTACATTCTACGAGCAGTACTTC. This codes for CASSFTFYEQYF.

The rearrangement uses TRBV28 and TRBJ2-7; no reliable D call. CDR1 is MDHEN, CDR2 SYDVKM, per germline. The CDR3 loop spans 13 amino acids. Trimming removed 2 bases from V and 3 bases from J, with 8 bases in between. CDR3 nucleotides: TGTGCCAGCAGTTTACCGCCCGGCTACGAGCAGTACTTC. Translated, it gives CASSLPPGYEQYF. The variable domain in full, completed from reference TRBV28 and TRBJ2-7, reads DVKVTQSSRYLVKRTGEKVFLECVQDMDHENMFWYRQDPGLGLRLIYFSYDVKMKEKGDIPEGYSVSREKKERFSLILESASTNQTSMYLCASSLPPGYEQYFGPGTRLTVT.

The chain carries TRBV11-1 and TRBJ2-5, with TRBD2 as a possible D gene (7 bases). This CDR3 has 14 amino acids. The germline V and J ends were trimmed by 3 bases and 4 bases, with 12 bases remaining between them. In germline, CDR1 is SGHAT, CDR2 FQDESV (reference sequence). In DNA form, the CDR3 reads TGTGCCAGCAGCTTCAGGGGAGGGATAGAGACCCAGTACTTC. Translating gives CASSFRGGIETQYF.

The rearrangement links TRBV2 to TRBJ2-2, with D tentatively TRBD1 (6 bases). CDR3 length: 14 amino acids. V was pared by 5 bases and J by 5 bases, with 12 bases between. The germline gives CDR1 SNHLY, CDR2 FYNNEI. The CDR3 DNA is TGTGCCAGCAGTCTCGAGGGGGTTACCGGGGAGCTGTTTTTT. This sequence encodes CASSLEGVTGELFF.

The chain is built from TRBV19 and TRBJ1-5, with 7 bases that match TRBD1. The CDR3 runs to 15 residues. The junction had 9 bases not matched to a gene; V was cut back by 6 bases and J by 4 bases. From germline, CDR1 is LNHDA and CDR2 SQIVND (reference sequence). DNA of the CDR3: TGTGCCAGTAGCCCCGGGACAGTAAGTAATCAGCCCCAGCATTTT. This sequence encodes CASSPGTVSNQPQHF.

The J gene is TRBJ1-5, the V gene TRBV27; 7 bases agree with TRBD1. V was pared by 4 bases and J by 7 bases, with 7 bases of the junction left unmatched. The CDR3 is 14 residues long. CDR1 is MNHEY, CDR2 SMNVEV, per germline (reference sequence). The CDR3, as DNA: TGTGCCAGCAGTTCAGACAGGGCTCAACAGCCCCAGCATTTT. Translating gives CASSSDRAQQPQHF.

The chain employs TRBV28 and TRBJ2-1; 8 bases fit TRBD2. J was trimmed by 3 bases and V by 10 bases; bases with no gene match: 14. CDR1 is MDHEN, CDR2 SYDVKM, per germline. This CDR3 contains 16 residues. In DNA form, the CDR3 reads TGTGCCATCCTAATAAAGAGCGGGGGCGGCTACAATGAGCAGTTCTTC. Translating gives CAILIKSGGGYNEQFF.

The V gene is TRBV2, the J gene TRBJ2-3; D possibly corresponds to TRBD2 (5 bases). The germline V gene encodes CDR1 SNHLY and CDR2 FYNNEI. This CDR3 region has 15 residues. Trimming stripped 8 bases from V and 0 bases from J, with 15 bases between. Here the CDR3 reads CASHRGNPSTDTQYF. The CDR3 coding sequence is TGTGCCAGCCATCGGGGTAATCCTAGCACAGATACGCAGTATTTT.

This chain uses TRBV15 with TRBJ2-1, with 9 bases fitting TRBD2. Germline V lookup: CDR1 LNHNV, CDR2 YYDKDF (reference sequence). The CDR3 extends over 17 amino acids. J lost 2 bases, V lost 0 bases, and 5 bases had no gene match. Here the CDR3 DNA reads TGTGCCACCAGCAGAGAAGACCGCGGGGGGGCCTACAATGAGCAGTTCTTC. Its translation is CATSREDRGGAYNEQFF.

This chain connects TRBV27 to TRBJ2-3, with a weak D call TRBD2 (6 bases). The CDR3 has 14 residues. Germline V gene sequence: CDR1 MNHEY, CDR2 SMNVEV (reference sequence). V was shortened by 2 bases and J by 2 bases, with 8 bases between the two germline ends. CDR3 sequence reads: CASSLAGHTDTQYF. In nucleotides, the CDR3 is TGTGCCAGCAGTTTAGCGGGGCACACAGATACGCAGTATTTT.

The DNA of the CDR3 is TGTGCCAGCAGCTTAGATAGACTCTACAATGAGCAGTTCTTC. As protein: CASSLDRLYNEQFF. The chain carries TRBV7-2 and TRBJ2-1; D call uncertain. Germline V lookup: CDR1 SGHTA, CDR2 FQGNSA. V was shortened by 1 base and J by 3 bases, with 7 bases between the two germline ends. The CDR3 runs to 14 residues. Complete variable domain (other parts from reference TRBV7-2 and TRBJ2-1): GAGVSQSPSNKVTEKGKDVELRCDPISGHTALYWYRQSLGQGLEFLIYFQGNSAPDKSGLPSDRFSAERTGGSVSTLTIQRTQQEDSAVYLCASSLDRLYNEQFFGPGTRLTVL.